These 22 T cell receptor beta chains originate from one sample sequenced in a study of tumor-infiltrating lymphocytes in primary liver carcinoma. Joint extraction of RNA and DNA used roughly 19-31 mg of bulk tissue that was unsorted. The researchers produced TCR beta cDNA from around 500 ng total RNA with a constant-region primer. A slightly modified ARM-PCR protocol with three nested multiplex PCR rounds produced these TCR beta libraries. Investigators reported that the first two PCR rounds, at 9 to 11 cycles each, used TRBV1-TRBV30 forward primers with a C-beta reverse primer. One entry per CDR3 protein results from TCRdb running MiXCR on the multiplex PCR reads. The table lists 70,000 to 75,000 distinct CDR3 sequences, 55% to 75% of them singletons. Sequenced sample: liver tumor tissue from sampling region 4. As to subset: tumor region T4, right-lateral pole. These receptors all come from a man aged 35 to 55 with primary liver carcinoma and hepatitis B virus infection.

Note on this clonotype: This may be a read error: a much more frequent sequence differs by one nucleotide. This chain links TRBV10-3 with TRBJ1-6; D is unresolved. The CDR3 spans 14 residues. Germline CDR1 is ENHRY and CDR2 is SYGVKD. CDR3 loop: CAINGIGGNSPPHF. CDR3 nucleotides: TGTGCCATCAATGGCATAGGCGGCAATTCACCCCCCCACTTT.

As to this clonotype: An end of the junction differs from the germline gene, which may be a read error. The V gene is TRBV5-6, the J gene TRBJ2-7, with 7 bases fitting TRBD1. The CDR3 consists of 14 residues. Germline lookup yields CDR1 SGHDT and CDR2 YYEEEE. The CDR3 protein is CTSSLDGTRGKQYF. CDR3 DNA sequence: TGTACCAGCAGCTTGGACGGGACCAGGGGGAAGCAATACTTC.

Note on this clonotype: A junction boundary mismatches the germline segment, possibly from a read error. The chain is built from TRBV12-3 or TRBV12-4 and TRBJ2-5; TRBD2 is a possible D gene (6 bases). The CDR3 loop spans 13 amino acids. In DNA, the CDR3 is TGTACCAGCACCCGTCGGGAGAAAGAGACCCAGTACTTC. Translating gives CTSTRREKETQYF.

The chain carries TRBV5-1 and TRBJ1-6, with D unresolved. The V gene lost 0 bases and the J gene lost 10 bases, with 8 bases spanning the gap. The CDR3 spans 13 residues. Germline V lookup: CDR1 SGHRS, CDR2 YFSETQ. The CDR3 DNA is TGCGCCAGCAGCTTGGATTGTGGCTCACCCCTCCACTTT. Its protein is CASSLDCGSPLHF.

This clonotype was recorded many times. V gene TRBV4-1 combines with J gene TRBJ1-2, with D unresolved. V was pared by 5 bases and J by 8 bases, with 21 bases between. The CDR3 runs 15 residues. The germline V gene encodes CDR1 MGHRA and CDR2 YSYEKL. The CDR3: CASSFTPLAEDGYTF. Here the CDR3 DNA reads TGCGCCAGCAGCTTCACTCCCCTGGCTGAGGACGGCTACACCTTC.

The chain carries TRBV6-5 and TRBJ2-6; a possible D gene is TRBD1 (5 bases). Trimming shortened V by 10 bases and J by 7 bases, and 26 bases separated the two germline ends. The germline V gene has CDR1 MNHEY and CDR2 SVGAGI. CDR3 length equals 17 residues. The CDR3 DNA sequence: TGTGCCACCTTCCGACAGATTGATATGGGTGGAGCCAACGTCCTGACTTTC. Translation: CATFRQIDMGGANVLTF.

There are many counts of this clonotype. The chain couples TRBV12-3 or TRBV12-4 to TRBJ2-1; D not certain. Trimming shortened V by 5 bases and J by 9 bases, and 20 bases separated the two germline ends. This CDR3 has 15 amino acids. CDR3 nucleotide sequence: TGTGCCAGCAGTCCGACTGTGCTACTCTCGGCTGAGCAGTTCTTC. This codes for CASSPTVLLSAEQFF.

About this clonotype itself: A much larger clone lies one base from this, so it may be a read error. The chain uses TRBV28 and TRBJ1-1, with D possibly being TRBD1 (5 bases). The CDR3 covers 15 residues. Germline CDR1 is MDHEN and CDR2 is SYDVKM. CDR3 DNA: TGTGCCAGCAGTCCAGTTGGGCGGGGGAACACTGGAGCTTTCTTT. Encoded protein: CASSPVGRGNTGAFF. The variable domain in full, with the rest retrieved from reference TRBV28 and TRBJ1-1, is DVKVTQSSRYLVKRTGEKVFLECVQDMDHENMFWYRQDPGLGLRLIYFSYDVKMKEKGDIPEGYSVSREKKERFSLILESASTNQTSMYLCASSPVGRGNTGAFFGQGTRLTVV.

A remark on this clonotype: It is likely a read error, because the conserved phenylalanine at the end of the CDR3 is missing. The chain carries TRBV11-2 and TRBJ1-5; D is undetermined. V was shortened by 5 bases and J by 10 bases, with 18 bases between the two germline ends. CDR3 length: 14 amino acids. Germline values: CDR1 SGHAT, CDR2 FQNNGV. The CDR3 DNA reads TGTGCCAGCAGCACCGAACGGTTTCCCGAACCCCAGCATTTA. Encoded protein: CASSTERFPEPQHL.

As regards this clonotype: This may be a read error: a much more frequent sequence differs by one nucleotide. The V gene is TRBV5-1, the J gene TRBJ2-7; D gene unclear. The CDR3 has 15 residues. Germline CDR1 reads SGHRS; CDR2 reads YFSETQ. CDR3 loop: CASSPSTLLVGEHYF. CDR3 DNA: TGCGCCAGCAGCCCCTCGACCCTACTGGTGGGCGAGCATTACTTC. Based on the CDR3 plus reference TRBV5-1 and TRBJ2-7, the full variable domain is KAGVTQTPRYLIKTRGQQVTLSCSPISGHRSVSWYQQTPGQGLQFLFEYFSETQRNKGNFPGRFSGRQFSNSRSEMNVSTLELGDSALYLCASSPSTLLVGEHYFGPGTRLTVT.

Of note for this clonotype: Its ends do not fully match the called genes, so a read error is possible. This chain connects TRBV6-2 or TRBV6-3 to TRBJ1-2; a weak D match, TRBD1 (5 bases). The CDR3 spans 14 residues. In germline, CDR1 is MNHEY, CDR2 SVGEGT. CDR3 DNA sequence: TGTGCCAGCCGACTGGGACGGCCTAACTATGGCCACACCTTC. It translates to CASRLGRPNYGHTF.

Comment on this clonotype: Mismatch with germline at one junction end may stem from a read error. The rearrangement uses TRBV11-2 and TRBJ2-7; 12 positions agree with TRBD2. From germline, CDR1 is SGHAT and CDR2 FQNNGV. The CDR3 loop spans 18 amino acids. The CDR3 coding sequence is TGTACCAGCAGCTTATCCGTTGGTCTAGCGGGAGGGGGGTACGAGCAGTGCTTC. Residues: CTSSLSVGLAGGGYEQCF.

This clonotype was counted ten times or more. The V call is TRBV29-1, the J call TRBJ2-3; the D gene is possibly TRBD2 (5 bases). This CDR3 comprises 15 residues. Germline V CDR1 and CDR2: SQVTM, ANQGSEA. Trimming removed 4 bases from V and 0 bases from J, with 14 bases in between. CDR3 nucleotides: TGCAGCGTTGGAGGGCCCATAACTAGCACAGATACGCAGTATTTT. It yields the protein CSVGGPITSTDTQYF.

This clonotype was counted ten times or more. This sequence joins TRBV30 and TRBJ2-1; D unclear. Deletions cut 2 bases from V and 6 bases from J, with 8 bases between. In germline, CDR1 is GTSNPN, CDR2 SVGIG (reference sequence). This CDR3 spans 12 amino acids. In nucleotides, the CDR3 is TGTGCCTGGAGTACGCCCCTCAATGAGCAGTTCTTC. Protein: CAWSTPLNEQFF.

This clonotype was observed a few times. This sequence joins TRBV2 and TRBJ2-7; TRBD2 matches at 9 bases. CDR1 is SNHLY, CDR2 FYNNEI, per germline. After removal of 0 bases from V and 6 bases from J, the junction contained 9 bases not matched to a gene. There are 16 residues in the CDR3. This CDR3 reads CASSEAGRLAGSEQYF. CDR3 DNA: TGTGCCAGCAGTGAAGCAGGGCGTCTAGCGGGAAGCGAGCAGTACTTC.

Comments on this clonotype: At one boundary the junction diverges from the germline segment, which might be a read error. This chain uses TRBV11-1 with TRBJ2-1; D possibly uses TRBD1 or TRBD2 (5 bases each). The length of the CDR3 is 13 residues. CDR1 and CDR2 from the germline V gene are SGHAT and FQDESV (reference sequence). The CDR3 loop reads CASSLGRTNERFF. As DNA, the CDR3 is TGTGCCAGCAGCTTAGGCCGGACAAATGAGCGGTTTTTC.

A word on this clonotype: A junction end diverges from the germline sequence, so it may reflect a read error. The chain recombines TRBV11-1 with TRBJ2-2; D possibly uses TRBD1 or TRBD2 (5 bases each). Germline CDR1 is SGHAT and CDR2 is FQDESV (reference sequence). The CDR3 sequence is 14 residues long. This CDR3 is CVSSLEGNTGEPFF. CDR3 in DNA: TGTGTCAGCAGCTTAGAGGGGAACACCGGGGAGCCGTTTTTT.

This clonotype has a count of ten or more. The V call is TRBV7-8, the J call TRBJ2-1, with D tentatively TRBD1 (5 bases). CDR1 is SGHVS and CDR2 is FQNEAQ in the germline V gene. The CDR3 runs 11 residues. Trimming removed 7 bases at V and 9 bases at J, with 10 bases between. This CDR3 is CASTLRGEQFF. As DNA, the CDR3 is TGTGCCAGCACTCTTAGGGGTGAGCAGTTCTTC.

A remark on this clonotype: Relative to the germline gene, one junction end is altered; a read error may explain this. The rearrangement uses TRBV11-1 and TRBJ2-1, with TRBD2 identical over 11 bases. The CDR3 totals 17 residues. The germline V gene encodes CDR1 SGHAT and CDR2 FQDESV (reference sequence). The CDR3 is CASSPVLAGDVDNVQFF. CDR3 DNA: TGTGCCAGCAGCCCGGTACTAGCGGGAGATGTTGACAATGTGCAGTTCTTC.

As concerns this clonotype: This CDR3 fails to terminate in the conserved phenylalanine or tryptophan, so it likely reflects a read error. The chain employs TRBV12-3 or TRBV12-4 and TRBJ1-2, with 9 bases that match TRBD1. Trimming took 5 bases from V and 2 from J; bases not matched to a gene: 6. This CDR3 contains 15 residues. DNA of the CDR3: TGTGCCAGCAGTCGTCCCGGGACAGGGAACTATGGCTACACCCTC. It is translated as CASSRPGTGNYGYTL.

Comments on this clonotype: A much bigger clone sits one base away, suggesting this may be a read error. The CDR3 spells CAWSRNHRGNQPRHF. The CDR3 coding sequence is TGTGCCTGGTCACGGAATCACAGAGGCAATCAGCCCCGGCATTTT. The chain uses TRBV30 and TRBJ1-5, with D unclear. Germline-derived CDR1 and CDR2 are GTSNPN and SVGIG (reference sequence). The length of the CDR3 is 15 residues. The complete variable domain, with remaining parts taken from reference TRBV30 and TRBJ1-5, reads SQTIHQWPATLVQPVGSPLSLECTVEGTSNPNLYWYRQAAGRGLQLLFYSVGIGQISSEVPQNLSASRPQDRQFILSSKKLLLSDSGFYLCAWSRNHRGNQPRHFGDGTRLSIL.

Notes on this clonotype: A much larger clone lies a single base off, so this may be a read error. This sequence joins TRBV14 and TRBJ1-1; D unresolved. V was trimmed by 3 bases and J by 9 bases, leaving 14 bases between them. The length of the CDR3 is 13 residues. The germline CDR1 and CDR2 sequences are SGHDN and FVKESK. CDR3 loop: CASSQVGWAKAFF. CDR3 nucleotides: TGTGCCAGCAGCCAGGTCGGATGGGCTAAAGCTTTCTTT.